A selection of T cell receptor beta chains follows, all from one sample in a study of read filtering for tumor transcriptome and immune sequencing. MiXCR, applied by TCRdb to the reads, yields one record per CDR3 protein. The sample holds tens of thousands of distinct CDR3 sequences, less than 20% seen once. The sequencing sample was made of a population of CD138-negative cells sorted from bone marrow. These TCRs come from a donor over 35 with multiple myeloma. Each CDR3 is given with its conserved first and last residue. Each record gives: V gene, D gene, J gene, clone size, CDR3 protein, CDR3 DNA. The D gene is left open where the match is weak. The size of a clone is reported for some rows only, either as once, few or many, or as a class for expanded clones.

TRBV20-1,.,TRBJ2-2,many,CSAPGPGPGELFF,TGCAGTGCTCCGGGCCCCGGGCCCGGGGAGCTGTTTTTT
TRBV3-1,.,TRBJ1-1,many,CASSQDMRVKTEAFF,TGTGCCAGCAGCCAAGATATGAGGGTAAAGACTGAAGCTTTCTTT
TRBV19,.,TRBJ2-2,many,CASTSSMNTGELFF,TGTGCCAGTACAAGTAGCATGAACACCGGGGAGCTGTTTTTT
TRBV20-1,TRBD1,TRBJ2-1,many,CSGRRGTGRHEQFF,TGCAGTGGCAGGCGCGGGACAGGGAGGCATGAGCAGTTCTTC
TRBV20-1,TRBD1,TRBJ2-5,many,CSARDPGQVLQETQYF,TGCAGTGCTAGAGATCCCGGACAGGTGCTACAAGAGACCCAGTACTTC
TRBV2,.,TRBJ2-3,.,CASTGQGGTDTQYF,TGTGCCAGCACAGGACAGGGAGGGACAGATACGCAGTATTTT
TRBV20-1,TRBD2,TRBJ2-1,many,CSARDIGTSGGFNSNEQFF,TGCAGTGCTAGAGATATTGGGACTAGCGGGGGATTTAACTCAAATGAGCAGTTCTTC
TRBV19,TRBD2,TRBJ2-1,few,CASSIGGSEYNEQFF,TGTGCCAGTAGTATAGGCGGGAGCGAATACAATGAGCAGTTCTTC
TRBV4-3,.,TRBJ2-7,.,CPSSQYRTTSYEQYF,TGCCCCAGCAGCCAGTATCGGACCACCTCCTACGAGCAGTATTTC
TRBV7-9,TRBD1,TRBJ2-3,many,CASSLGATGGTDTQYF,TGTGCCAGCAGCTTAGGCGCCACAGGGGGGACAGATACGCAGTATTTT
TRBV6-5,TRBD2,TRBJ2-7,many,CASRTGTRGEQYF,TGTGCCAGCAGAACCGGGACTAGAGGCGAGCAGTACTTC
TRBV28,TRBD2,TRBJ2-1,many,CASSSRTSGRPSYNEQFF,TGTGCCAGCAGTTCCCGGACTAGCGGGAGGCCCTCCTACAATGAGCAGTTCTTC